Following are 22 T cell receptor beta chains from one sample sequenced in a study of identical twins. MiXCR, run by TCRdb on the 5' RACE reads, gives a single entry per CDR3 protein. Of about 690,000 distinct CDR3 sequences in the sample, 5.5% to 6.5% were seen once. The specimen sequenced was naive T cells sorted from blood. All receptors derive from a man aged 18-30 years in good health.

This clonotype appeared a few times. The V and J genes are TRBV7-9 and TRBJ2-5, with D hard to call. Trimming left V 1 base short and J 6 bases short, with 6 bases between. This CDR3 region has 12 residues. The germline CDR1 and CDR2 sequences are SEHNR and FQNEAQ (reference sequence). The CDR3 sequence: CASSLDVQTQYF. In DNA form, the CDR3 reads TGTGCCAGCAGCTTAGATGTACAGACCCAGTACTTC.

The chain employs TRBV19 and TRBJ2-3, with 12 bases aligning to TRBD2. The CDR3 spans 17 residues. Germline-derived CDR1 and CDR2 are LNHDA and SQIVND (reference sequence). V lost 5 bases to trimming and J lost 0 bases; unmatched junction nucleotides: 6. CDR3 in amino acids: CASSFGLAGYSTDTQYF. The CDR3 coding sequence is TGTGCCAGTAGTTTCGGACTAGCGGGATATAGCACAGATACGCAGTATTTT.

This clonotype was observed many times. The DNA of the CDR3 is TGTGCCAGCAGTCCCGGACTAGCGGGAATCGAGCAGTACGTC. This codes for CASSPGLAGIEQYV. The chain joins TRBV12-3 or TRBV12-4 to TRBJ2-7; TRBD2 agrees at 12 bases. Trimming at V came to 5 bases and at J to 6 bases, leaving 5 bases not matched to a gene. The length of the CDR3 is 14 residues.

The J gene is TRBJ2-1, the V gene TRBV29-1, with a weak D call TRBD2 (5 bases). V lost 7 bases and J lost 9, with 19 bases in between. The length of the CDR3 is 13 residues. Per germline, CDR1 SQVTM and CDR2 ANQGSEA. The chain's CDR3 is CSARGSAFGEQFF. The CDR3 DNA reads as TGCAGCGCCCGGGGTTCCGCGTTCGGTGAGCAGTTCTTC.

This clonotype occurred many times. The rearrangement links TRBV4-3 to TRBJ2-5, with D possibly being TRBD2 (5 bases). V gave up 0 bases and J gave up 5 bases, with 13 bases separating them. Germline V gene sequence: CDR1 LGHNA, CDR2 YSLEER. The CDR3 contains 15 residues. The CDR3 bases are TGCGCCAGCAGCCAAGATAGGCTAGCATGGGAGACCCAGTACTTC. Its protein product is CASSQDRLAWETQYF.

This clonotype has only a few counts. This chain uses TRBV28 with TRBJ2-7, with TRBD1 matching 9 bases. CDR3 size: 15 residues. Germline V gives CDR1 MDHEN, CDR2 SYDVKM. The junction had 7 bases not matched to a gene; V was cut back by 5 bases and J by 2 bases. The CDR3 sequence: CASSATGTGPYEQYF. Here the CDR3 DNA reads TGTGCCAGCAGTGCCACCGGGACAGGGCCCTACGAGCAGTACTTC.

Many counts were recorded for this clonotype. The chain links TRBV27 to TRBJ2-3; D gene unclear. Germline-derived CDR1 and CDR2 are MNHEY and SMNVEV (reference sequence). The CDR3 is made up of 13 amino acids. Trimming removed 7 bases at V and 2 bases at J, with 10 bases between. Here the CDR3 DNA reads TGTGCCAGCACCTCCTTCACCACAGATACGCAGTATTTT. This sequence encodes CASTSFTTDTQYF.

Details on this clonotype: A clone one base away is much larger, so this may be a read error. This sequence joins TRBV20-1 and TRBJ2-3; TRBD2 matches 12 bases. CDR3 size: 16 residues. Germline CDR1 reads DFQATT; CDR2 reads SNEGSKA (reference sequence). In nucleotides, the CDR3 is TGCAGTGCTCGCTCTAGCGGGAGGGGGGACACAGATGCGCAGTATTTT. It is translated as CSARSSGRGDTDAQYF.

The table lists this clonotype with many counts. The CDR3 reads CAISFGKEETQYF. As DNA, the CDR3 is TGTGCCATCAGTTTCGGAAAAGAAGAGACCCAGTACTTC. The chain has TRBV10-3 and TRBJ2-5, with D uncertain. With 5 bases removed from V and 3 bases from J, the gap between germline ends came to 10 bases. Germline CDR1 ENHRY, CDR2 SYGVKD. The CDR3 extends over 13 amino acids.

The chain uses TRBV7-8 and TRBJ2-3, with 8 positions matching TRBD2. This CDR3 comprises 16 residues. Germline assignment: CDR1 SGHVS and CDR2 FQNEAQ. J gave up 1 base and V 2 bases, and 5 bases lay outside the gene matches. The CDR3 nucleotides are TGTGCCAGCAGCTTAATCCGGGAGGGTGGCACAGATACGCAGTATTTT. This encodes CASSLIREGGTDTQYF.

This chain links TRBV24-1 with TRBJ2-1; TRBD2 agrees at 11 bases. The CDR3 length is 15 residues. Losses at the gene ends were 3 bases for V and 6 bases for J; bases not matched to a gene: 3. CDR1 and CDR2 (germline): KGHDR, SFDVKD. CDR3 nucleotide sequence: TGTGCCACCAGTGATGCCGGGACTAGCGGCAATGAGCAGTTCTTC. Translating it yields CATSDAGTSGNEQFF.

This clonotype has a handful of counts. The chain combines TRBV29-1 with TRBJ1-4, with 7 bases lining up with TRBD1. The CDR3 runs 13 residues. Losses at the gene ends were 4 bases for V and 5 bases for J; bases not matched to a gene: 4. Looked up from germline, CDR1 is SQVTM and CDR2 is ANQGSEA. CDR3 bases: TGCAGCGTTGCCGGGACAGACAATGAAAAACTGTTTTTT. This translates into CSVAGTDNEKLFF.

This clonotype was detected ten times or more. V gene TRBV5-1 combines with J gene TRBJ2-2, with TRBD2 matching over 7 bases. The CDR3 sequence is 15 residues long. V lost 2 bases to trimming and J lost 5 bases; unmatched junction nucleotides: 6. Germline V gives CDR1 SGHRS, CDR2 YFSETQ. The CDR3 here is CASSFTPGGTGELFF. The CDR3 DNA sequence: TGCGCCAGCAGCTTTACCCCCGGGGGGACCGGGGAGCTGTTTTTT.

Many counts were recorded for this clonotype. The V gene is TRBV12-3 or TRBV12-4, the J gene TRBJ2-3, with TRBD1 matching over 7 bases. J lost 4 bases, V lost 6 bases, and 4 bases had no gene match. This CDR3 comprises 13 residues. The CDR3 loop is CASRTTGSDTQYF. CDR3 DNA sequence: TGTGCCAGCAGGACGACAGGGTCAGATACGCAGTATTTT.

In its sample, this clonotype was seen many times. The rearrangement links TRBV5-1 to TRBJ2-3, with D unresolved. CDR1 and CDR2 from the germline V gene are SGHRS and YFSETQ. The V gene lost 0 bases and the J gene lost 4 bases, with 9 bases spanning the gap. The CDR3 sequence is 14 residues long. The CDR3 bases are TGCGCCAGCAGCTTGGTGAACCCGCCAGATACGCAGTATTTT. This sequence encodes CASSLVNPPDTQYF.

This clonotype was recorded at least ten times. The genes are TRBV20-1 and TRBJ2-1; TRBD2 aligns across 9 bases. Germline V gives CDR1 DFQATT, CDR2 SNEGSKA (reference sequence). V dropped 3 bases and J dropped 5; count of bases not matched to a gene: 8. The CDR3 has 15 amino acids. The CDR3, as DNA: TGCAGTGCTAGTCGAGCGGGAGGCGTCCACAATGAGCAGTTCTTC. It encodes CSASRAGGVHNEQFF.

This clonotype was counted at least ten times. The genes are TRBV7-2 and TRBJ1-4; 9 nucleotides line up with TRBD1. V lost 5 bases, J lost 10 bases, and 8 bases stayed unmatched. The CDR3 length is 14 residues. Germline V gene lookup returns CDR1 SGHTA and CDR2 FQGNSA. The CDR3 DNA is TGTGCCAGCAGCCCCGGGACAGGGTGGGGAAAACTGTTTTTT. Translating gives CASSPGTGWGKLFF.

This clonotype appeared many times. V is TRBV5-4 and J is TRBJ1-1; D gene uncertain. From germline, CDR1 is SGHNT and CDR2 YYREEE (reference sequence). This CDR3 has 15 amino acids. V was trimmed by 1 base and J by 4 bases, leaving 14 bases between them. The DNA of the CDR3 is TGTGCCAGCAGCTTGCAGACCAAATCGCCCACTGAAGCTTTCTTT. This sequence encodes CASSLQTKSPTEAFF.

The chain combines TRBV5-1 with TRBJ2-2; a possible D gene is TRBD1 (6 bases). The germline V and J ends were trimmed by 1 base and 1 base, with 14 bases remaining between them. The germline V gene encodes CDR1 SGHRS and CDR2 YFSETQ. This CDR3 comprises 17 residues. The chain's CDR3 is CASSLTRGNVNTGELFF. The CDR3 DNA reads TGCGCCAGCAGCTTGACCAGGGGAAACGTGAACACCGGGGAGCTGTTTTTT.

This clonotype was picked up many times. The V gene is TRBV5-1, the J gene TRBJ2-3; 7 nucleotides match TRBD2. The CDR3 loop spans 17 amino acids. Unmatched junction bases numbered 14, after V lost 2 bases and J lost 5 bases. From germline, CDR1 is SGHRS and CDR2 YFSETQ. For the CDR3, the DNA is TGCGCCAGCAGCTTTCTTGGGCGGGAGTCCTTCCTAGATACGCAGTATTTT. It encodes CASSFLGRESFLDTQYF.

This clonotype was counted many times. The CDR3 is CSASGEYNEQFF. The CDR3 coding sequence is TGCAGTGCTAGCGGAGAATACAATGAGCAGTTCTTC. The rearrangement joins TRBV20-1 to TRBJ2-1; D uncertain. V was clipped by 3 bases and J by 4 bases, with 7 bases between them. The CDR3 is 12 residues long. CDR1 DFQATT and CDR2 SNEGSKA come from the germline V gene (reference sequence).

At least ten counts were recorded for this clonotype. The rearrangement uses TRBV15 and TRBJ2-7; D is undetermined. The CDR3 is made up of 9 amino acids. Germline CDR1 reads LNHNV; CDR2 reads YYDKDF (reference sequence). The V end lost 8 bases, the J end lost 4 bases, and 3 bases lay between the germline ends. CDR3 loop: CATVYEQYV. The CDR3, as DNA: TGTGCCACCGTTTACGAGCAGTACGTC.